This T cell receptor beta chain was observed in a study of shared clonotypes between healthy human individuals. Regarding this clone: Its antigen is currently unknown.

Study-wide results and limits: Donor scarcity curtailed the genetic and exposure-history diversity represented herein.

Method: immunoSEQ multiplex PCR; TCRdb's copy keeps in-frame clones and lacks some. The data contain under 1,100,000 clones, approximately 78% of them singletons. Germline trimming cut 4 bases from V and 0 bases from J; bases unmatched to any gene: 18. The length of the CDR3 is 21 residues. CDR1 MGHRA and CDR2 YSYEKL come from the germline V gene. The TCR was taken from a man younger than 30 in good health. Some clones in this sample may be carry-over from other donors' samples. The rearrangement uses TRBV4-1 and TRBJ2-3; 11 bases match TRBD2. Source material: memory CD4+ T cells from PBMCs. Regarding subset: CD45RA-negative fraction. CDR3 region: CASSRESPLGLAEYSTDTQYF. The CDR3 DNA is TGCGCCAGCAGCCGCGAATCCCCCCTGGGACTAGCGGAGTATAGCACAGATACGCAGTATTTT.